This T cell receptor (beta chain) came from a study of early T cells in non-severe SARS-CoV-2 infection. Study details: The authors sequenced bulk RNA from unsorted whole blood, leaving chains unpaired. Study findings and constraints: In VDJdb matching, anti-spike CD8 responses were favored while private and CD4 specificities went missing.

This clonotype was seen repeatedly, ten times or more. The target antigen is unknown. Unique molecular identifier tags were affixed to discrete cDNA molecules. TCRdb itself ran the 5' RACE reads through MiXCR, one entry per CDR3 protein. This repertoire shows around 40,000 distinct CDR3 sequences, roughly 6% found once; its top ten account for more than 4.5%. V was clipped by 4 bases and J by 3 bases, with 11 bases between them. Per germline, CDR1 SGHAT and CDR2 FQNNGV. CDR3 length equals 14 residues. The rearrangement joins TRBV11-2 to TRBJ2-3; D possibly corresponds to TRBD2 (6 bases). Sequenced: whole blood. This sequence was found in an adult who was a healthcare worker with PCR-confirmed SARS-CoV-2 infection or an uninfected control (not recorded which). The CDR3, as DNA: TGTGCCAGCAGCTCACCGGGACTGACAGATACGCAGTATTTT. The encoded protein is CASSSPGLTDTQYF.